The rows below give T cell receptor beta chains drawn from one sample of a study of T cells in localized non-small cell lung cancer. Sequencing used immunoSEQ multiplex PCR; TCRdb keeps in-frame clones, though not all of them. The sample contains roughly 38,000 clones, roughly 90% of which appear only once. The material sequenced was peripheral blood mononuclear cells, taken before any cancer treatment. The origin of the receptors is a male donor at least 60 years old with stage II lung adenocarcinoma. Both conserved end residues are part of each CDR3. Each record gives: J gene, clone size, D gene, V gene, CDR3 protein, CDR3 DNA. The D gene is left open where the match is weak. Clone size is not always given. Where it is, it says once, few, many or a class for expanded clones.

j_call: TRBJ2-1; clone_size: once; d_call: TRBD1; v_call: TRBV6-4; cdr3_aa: CASSASLTTQSDRGPSYNEQFF; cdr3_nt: TGTGCCAGCAGTGCCTCTCTGACTACCCAATCTGATAGGGGGCCTTCCTACAATGAGCAGTTCTTC
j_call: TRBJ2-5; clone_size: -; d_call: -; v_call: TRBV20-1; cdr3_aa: CSASRSETQYF; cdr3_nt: TGCAGTGCGAGCCGAAGTGAGACCCAGTACTTC
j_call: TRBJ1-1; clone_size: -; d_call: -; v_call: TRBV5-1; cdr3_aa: CASSPGGGKGEAFF; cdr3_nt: TGCGCCAGCAGCCCTGGTGGGGGGAAAGGTGAAGCTTTCTTT
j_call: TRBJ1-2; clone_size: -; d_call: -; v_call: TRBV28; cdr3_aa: CASLDRGNYGYTF; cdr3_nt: TGTGCCAGCTTGGACAGAGGGAACTATGGCTACACCTTC
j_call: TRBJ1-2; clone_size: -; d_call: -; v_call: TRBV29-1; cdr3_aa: CSVEENYGYTF; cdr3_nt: TGCAGCGTTGAAGAAAACTATGGCTACACCTTC
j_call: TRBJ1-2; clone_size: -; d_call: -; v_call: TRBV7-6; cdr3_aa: CASSPPPGGPNYGYTF; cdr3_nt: TGTGCCAGCAGTCCCCCGCCAGGAGGCCCTAACTATGGCTACACCTTC
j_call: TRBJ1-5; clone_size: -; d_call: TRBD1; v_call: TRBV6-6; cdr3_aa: CASRPTGGNQPQHF; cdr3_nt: TGTGCCAGCAGGCCGACAGGGGGCAATCAGCCCCAGCATTTT
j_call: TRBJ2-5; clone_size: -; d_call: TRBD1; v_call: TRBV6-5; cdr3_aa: CASRPAGGLETQYF; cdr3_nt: TGTGCCAGCAGGCCGGCAGGGGGCTTGGAGACCCAGTACTTC
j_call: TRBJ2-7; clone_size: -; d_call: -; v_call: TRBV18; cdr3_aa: CASSPLVPPEEQYF; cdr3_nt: TGTGCCAGCTCACCCCTCGTCCCACCCGAGGAGCAGTACTTC
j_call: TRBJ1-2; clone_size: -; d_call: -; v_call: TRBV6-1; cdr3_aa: CASSDRGAIDGYTF; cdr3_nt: TGTGCCAGCAGTGACCGGGGCGCGATTGATGGCTACACCTTC
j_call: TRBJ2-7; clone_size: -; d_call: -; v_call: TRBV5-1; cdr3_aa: CASSPQFTSYEQYF; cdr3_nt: TGCGCCAGCTCCCCACAGTTTACCTCCTACGAGCAGTACTTC
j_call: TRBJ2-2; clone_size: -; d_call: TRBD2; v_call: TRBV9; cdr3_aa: CASSVLPIGGSAPGTGELFF; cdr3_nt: TGTGCCAGCAGCGTACTCCCGATTGGCGGGAGTGCGCCGGGCACCGGGGAGCTGTTTTTT
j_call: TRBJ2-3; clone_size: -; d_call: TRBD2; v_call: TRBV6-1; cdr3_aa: CASTSGRRFADTQYF; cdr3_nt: TGTGCCAGCACTAGCGGGAGGAGGTTCGCAGATACGCAGTATTTT
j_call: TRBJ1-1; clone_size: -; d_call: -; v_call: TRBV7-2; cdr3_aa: CASSLISEGPFF; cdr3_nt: TGTGCCAGCAGCTTAATTTCGGAAGGTCCTTTCTTT
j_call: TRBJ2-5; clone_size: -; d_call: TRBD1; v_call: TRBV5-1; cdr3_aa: CASSLVGQGGGETQYF; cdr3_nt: TGCGCCAGCAGCTTGGTGGGACAGGGAGGTGGGGAGACCCAGTACTTC
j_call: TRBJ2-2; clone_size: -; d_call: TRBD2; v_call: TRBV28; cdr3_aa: CASSSSGDTGELFF; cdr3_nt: TGTGCCAGCAGCTCCAGCGGGGACACCGGGGAGCTGTTTTTT
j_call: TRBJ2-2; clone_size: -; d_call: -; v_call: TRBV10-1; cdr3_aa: CASSGQYTGELFF; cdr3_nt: TGCGCCAGCAGTGGACAGTACACCGGGGAGCTGTTTTTT
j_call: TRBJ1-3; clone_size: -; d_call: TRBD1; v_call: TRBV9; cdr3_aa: CASSVAPGTAFNPGNTIYF; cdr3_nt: TGTGCCAGCAGCGTAGCTCCGGGGACAGCCTTTAACCCTGGAAACACCATATATTTT
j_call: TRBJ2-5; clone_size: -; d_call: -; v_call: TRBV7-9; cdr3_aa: CASSRGETQYF; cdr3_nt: TGTGCCAGCAGTCGGGGGGAGACCCAGTACTTC
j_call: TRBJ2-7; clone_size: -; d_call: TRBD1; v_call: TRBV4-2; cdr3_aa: CASSHRGQGVEQYF; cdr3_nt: TGTGCCAGCAGCCACCGAGGACAGGGGGTTGAGCAGTACTTC
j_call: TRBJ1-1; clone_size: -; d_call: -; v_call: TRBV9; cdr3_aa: CASSVVPNLKTEAFF; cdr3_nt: TGTGCCAGCAGCGTAGTCCCGAATCTGAAAACTGAAGCTTTCTTT
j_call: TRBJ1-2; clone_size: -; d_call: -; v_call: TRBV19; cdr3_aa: CASRSIGGVDYGYTF; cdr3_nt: TGTGCCAGTAGGAGTATCGGCGGCGTGGACTATGGCTACACCTTC
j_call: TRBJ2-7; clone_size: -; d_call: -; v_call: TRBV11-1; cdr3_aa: CASSLERSSYEQYF; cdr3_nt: TGTGCCAGCAGCTTAGAGAGAAGCTCCTACGAGCAGTACTTC
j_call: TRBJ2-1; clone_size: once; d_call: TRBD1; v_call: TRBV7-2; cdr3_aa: CASSGQGANEQFF; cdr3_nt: TGTGCCAGCTCGGGACAGGGGGCCAATGAGCAGTTCTTC
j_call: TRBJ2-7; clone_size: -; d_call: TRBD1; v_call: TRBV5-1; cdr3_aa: CASSQGQGTGEQYF; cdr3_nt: TGCGCCAGCAGTCAAGGACAGGGGACCGGCGAGCAGTACTTC
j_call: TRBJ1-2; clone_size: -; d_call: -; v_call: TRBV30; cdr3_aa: CAWSGTYHGQLYGYTF; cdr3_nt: TGTGCCTGGAGTGGGACTTACCACGGGCAACTCTATGGCTACACCTTC
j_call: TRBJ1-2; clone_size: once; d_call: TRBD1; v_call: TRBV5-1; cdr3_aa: CASSGRQGGGGYTF; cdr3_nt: TGCGCCAGCAGCGGACGACAGGGGGGAGGAGGCTACACCTTC
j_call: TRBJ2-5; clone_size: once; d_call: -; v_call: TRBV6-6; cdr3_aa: CASNRWEQETQYF; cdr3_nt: TGTGCCAGCAATAGGTGGGAACAAGAGACCCAGTACTTC
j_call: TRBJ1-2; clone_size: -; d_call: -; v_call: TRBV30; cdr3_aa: CAWSVSTSGYGYTF; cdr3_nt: TGTGCCTGGAGTGTATCCACCTCCGGCTATGGCTACACCTTC
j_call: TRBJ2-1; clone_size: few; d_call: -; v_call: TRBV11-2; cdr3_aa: CASSLFDFNEQFF; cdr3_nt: TGTGCCAGCAGCTTATTCGATTTCAATGAGCAGTTCTTC
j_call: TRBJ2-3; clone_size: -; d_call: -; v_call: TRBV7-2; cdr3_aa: CASSPPNSQLTQYF; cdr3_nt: TGTGCCAGCAGCCCCCCTAATAGTCAGCTTACGCAGTATTTT
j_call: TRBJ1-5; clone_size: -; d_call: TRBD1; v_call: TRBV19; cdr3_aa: CASSRQGSYQPQHF; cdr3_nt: TGTGCCAGTAGTAGACAGGGCTCTTACCAGCCCCAGCATTTT
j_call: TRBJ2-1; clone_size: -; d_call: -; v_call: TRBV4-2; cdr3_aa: CASSQDSVGEQFF; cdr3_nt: TGTGCCAGCAGCCAAGATTCGGTTGGTGAGCAGTTCTTC
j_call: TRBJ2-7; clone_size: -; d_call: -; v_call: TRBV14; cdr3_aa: CASSQVRVSEQYF; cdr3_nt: TGTGCCAGCAGCCAAGTACGGGTTAGCGAGCAGTACTTC
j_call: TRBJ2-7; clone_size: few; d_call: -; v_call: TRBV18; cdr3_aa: CASSPIQGEGEQYF; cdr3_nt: TGTGCCAGCTCACCGATACAGGGTGAGGGCGAGCAGTACTTC
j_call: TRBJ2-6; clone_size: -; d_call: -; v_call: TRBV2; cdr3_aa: CASTILGANVLTF; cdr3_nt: TGTGCCAGCACCATCCTCGGGGCCAACGTCCTGACTTTC
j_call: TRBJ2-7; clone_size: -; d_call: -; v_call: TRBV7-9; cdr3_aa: CASSGTGTLYEQYF; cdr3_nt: TGTGCCAGCAGCGGAACCGGGACTCTGTACGAGCAGTACTTC
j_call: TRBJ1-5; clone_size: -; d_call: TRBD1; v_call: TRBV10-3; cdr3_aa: CAISATGGRNQPQHF; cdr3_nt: TGTGCCATCAGTGCGACAGGGGGTCGGAATCAGCCCCAGCATTTT
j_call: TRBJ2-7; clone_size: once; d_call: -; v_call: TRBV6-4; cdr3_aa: CASSWTEKAEQYF; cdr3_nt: TGTGCCAGCTCCTGGACCGAGAAAGCCGAGCAGTACTTC
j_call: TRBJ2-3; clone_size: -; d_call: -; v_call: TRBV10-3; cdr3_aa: CAISEWGLGDTQYF; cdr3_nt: TGTGCCATCAGTGAATGGGGACTCGGAGATACGCAGTATTTT
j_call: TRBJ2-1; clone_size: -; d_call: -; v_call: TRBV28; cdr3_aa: CASTYPGLYNEQFF; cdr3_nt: TGTGCCAGCACGTATCCGGGACTGTACAATGAGCAGTTCTTC